These 32 T cell receptor beta chains originate from one sample sequenced in a study of long-term antiretroviral therapy in people with HIV. The immunoSEQ assay was v3.0, run at survey level. Method: immunoSEQ multiplex PCR; TCRdb's copy keeps in-frame clones and lacks some. The table lists about 16,000 clones, around 80% of them singletons. Sequenced here: unsorted PBMCs, sampled 2.1 years after starting antiretroviral therapy. The receptors were gathered from a man aged 40-49 years with HIV.

The chain employs TRBV7-9 and TRBJ2-3; D might be TRBD1 (5 bases). Germline V gene data show CDR1 as SEHNR and CDR2 as FQNEAQ (reference sequence). This CDR3 spans 14 amino acids. Trimming shortened V by 5 bases and J by 2 bases, and 11 bases separated the two germline ends. The chain's CDR3 is CASSRDSYTDTQYF. DNA for the CDR3: TGTGCCAGCAGCCGAGACAGTTACACAGATACGCAGTATTTT.

The rearrangement uses TRBV7-9 and TRBJ2-7; 10 positions agree with TRBD1. The CDR3 sequence is 14 residues long. V shed 5 bases and J 2 bases; nucleotides not matched to a gene: 3. Germline V CDR1 and CDR2: SEHNR, FQNEAQ (reference sequence). CDR3 sequence: CASSPDRGAYEQYF. CDR3 nucleotide sequence: TGTGCCAGCAGCCCGGACAGGGGGGCCTACGAGCAGTACTTC.

The rearrangement links TRBV5-1 to TRBJ2-5; 7 bases are a match to TRBD1. The germline gives CDR1 SGHRS, CDR2 YFSETQ. This CDR3 comprises 15 residues. Trimming took 6 bases from V and 2 from J; bases not matched to a gene: 10. CDR3 sequence reads: CASNSDRDRQETQYF. The CDR3 region has the DNA TGCGCCAGCAACTCAGACCGGGACAGACAAGAGACCCAGTACTTC.

The chain couples TRBV12-5 to TRBJ1-4, with D maybe TRBD1 (6 bases). The V gene lost 7 bases and the J gene lost 10 bases, with 16 bases spanning the gap. The CDR3 has 13 residues. Germline V CDR1 and CDR2: LGHNT, FRNRAP. CDR3 amino acids: CASARGGVGKLFF. CDR3 nucleotide sequence: TGTGCTAGTGCCCGAGGGGGAGTAGGAAAACTGTTTTTT.

In this sample, this clone turned up a few times. This rearrangement joins TRBV11-3 to TRBJ2-1, with 11 bases lining up with TRBD2. CDR3 length: 15 amino acids. Trimming took 2 bases from V and 9 from J; bases not matched to a gene: 6. Germline values: CDR1 SGHNT, CDR2 YENEEA. The CDR3 DNA follows: TGTGCCAGCAGCTTACTACTAGCGGGGGCAGGTGAGCAGTTCTTC. The encoded protein is CASSLLLAGAGEQFF.

V usage is TRBV7-9 and J usage is TRBJ2-3; D not certain. The V end lost 0 bases, the J end lost 5 bases, and 12 bases lay between the germline ends. CDR3 size: 15 residues. The germline gives CDR1 SEHNR, CDR2 FQNEAQ (reference sequence). The CDR3 here is CASSLAQGYGDTQYF. CDR3 DNA: TGTGCCAGCAGCTTAGCGCAAGGGTATGGAGATACGCAGTATTTT. The variable domain in full, with the rest retrieved from reference TRBV7-9 and TRBJ2-3, is DTGVSQNPRHKITKRGQNVTFRCDPISEHNRLYWYRQTLGQGPEFLTYFQNEAQLEKSRLLSDRFSAERPKGSFSTLEIQRTEQGDSAMYLCASSLAQGYGDTQYFGPGTRLTVL.

V and J are TRBV7-3 and TRBJ1-1; D uncertain. Germline V CDR1 and CDR2: SGHTA, FQGTGA. Between the trimmed V and J ends, which lost 5 bases and 5 bases, there was a span of 12 bases. The CDR3 spans 13 residues. The CDR3 DNA reads TGTGCCAGCAGCAGGGTCTTAGGGACTGAAGCTTTCTTT. It yields the protein CASSRVLGTEAFF. The whole variable domain, remainder taken from reference TRBV7-3 and TRBJ1-1, is GAGVSQTPSNKVTEKGKYVELRCDPISGHTALYWYRQSLGQGPEFLIYFQGTGAADDSGLPNDRFFAVRPEGSVSTLKIQRTERGDSAVYLCASSRVLGTEAFFGQGTRLTVV.

The J gene is TRBJ1-2, the V gene TRBV9; D is perhaps TRBD1 (5 bases). The CDR3 loop spans 11 amino acids. Germline-derived CDR1 and CDR2 are SGDLS and YYNGEE. Trimming pared 7 bases from V and 10 bases from J, leaving 14 bases between. The CDR3 spells CASGGAGHYTF. CDR3 in DNA: TGTGCCAGCGGTGGGGCAGGCCACTACACCTTC.

The chain links TRBV11-3 to TRBJ1-1; D is uncertain. Trimming pared 1 base from V and 7 bases from J, leaving 7 bases between. The length of the CDR3 is 12 residues. The V gene's germline CDR1 is SGHNT and CDR2 YENEEA. Here the CDR3 DNA reads TGTGCCAGCAGCTTAGGACCGGGTGAAGCTTTCTTT. This codes for CASSLGPGEAFF.

This chain links TRBV27 with TRBJ2-1; 10 bases fit TRBD1. The germline CDR1 and CDR2 sequences are MNHEY and SMNVEV (reference sequence). The CDR3 is 14 amino acids. J gave up 5 bases and V 4 bases, and 2 bases lay outside the gene matches. The CDR3 DNA follows: TGTGCCAGCAGTTGGGGGACAGGGGACAATGAGCAGTTCTTC. Translating gives CASSWGTGDNEQFF.

This clone was seen more than once but under ten times. The chain couples TRBV7-6 to TRBJ2-7, with 9 positions matching TRBD1. Losses at the gene ends were 4 bases for V and 6 bases for J; bases not matched to a gene: 10. This CDR3 region has 15 residues. Germline CDR1 SGHVS, CDR2 FNYEAQ. This CDR3 is CASSSAGTGLGEQYF. For the CDR3, the DNA is TGTGCCAGCAGCTCGGCCGGGACAGGGTTGGGCGAGCAGTACTTC.

The chain joins TRBV27 to TRBJ2-5; 13 nucleotides line up with TRBD2. The CDR3 loop spans 15 amino acids. Germline-derived CDR1 and CDR2 are MNHEY and SMNVEV (reference sequence). The trim removed 5 bases at V and 5 bases at J, leaving 5 bases unmatched. The CDR3 DNA follows: TGTGCCAGCAGTGCAGGGACTAGCGGGGCGGAGACCCAGTACTTC. Translation gives CASSAGTSGAETQYF.

The chain employs TRBV10-2 and TRBJ2-7; D gene ambiguous. The CDR3 is 16 amino acids. Germline loops: CDR1 WSHSY, CDR2 SAAADI. The V gene lost 3 bases and the J gene lost 2 bases, with 17 bases spanning the gap. The CDR3 reads CASSEVGAQTTYEQYF. Written as DNA, the CDR3 is TGCGCCAGCAGTGAAGTCGGAGCACAAACTACCTACGAGCAGTACTTC.

The chain uses TRBV7-9 and TRBJ2-2; 7 bases fit TRBD1. CDR3 length: 18 amino acids. J lost 5 bases, V lost 5 bases, and 17 bases had no gene match. The germline V gene has CDR1 SEHNR and CDR2 FQNEAQ (reference sequence). The CDR3 nucleotides read TGTGCCAGCAGCCCCAGGGACAGCGAGGGTCGAGGGACCGGGGAGCTGTTTTTT. The encoded protein is CASSPRDSEGRGTGELFF.

This rearrangement joins TRBV11-2 to TRBJ2-7; D is ambiguous. The CDR3 is made up of 12 amino acids. V lost 2 bases to trimming and J lost 3 bases, with 5 bases between them. CDR1 is SGHAT and CDR2 is FQNNGV in the germline V gene. CDR3 DNA: TGTGCCAGCAGCTTACTAAGCTACGAGCAGTACTTC. Protein product: CASSLLSYEQYF. The full variable domain, in which reference TRBV11-2 and TRBJ2-7 provide the parts outside the CDR3, is EAGVAQSPRYKIIEKRQSVAFWCNPISGHATLYWYQQILGQGPKLLIQFQNNGVVDDSQLPKDRFSAERLKGVDSTLKIQPAKLEDSAVYLCASSLLSYEQYFGPGTRLTVT.

This chain uses TRBV29-1 with TRBJ2-3; 10 nucleotides agree with TRBD2. This CDR3 has 14 residues. The germline CDR1 and CDR2 sequences are SQVTM and ANQGSEA. V shed 5 bases, J shed 5 bases, and the junction held 7 bases outside the gene matches. CDR3 residues: CSVRAGGLGDTQYF. The CDR3 coding sequence is TGCAGCGTTAGAGCGGGGGGGCTTGGAGATACGCAGTATTTT.

The CDR3 DNA follows: TGTGCCAGCAGTTTATGGGGGGTAGACACTGAAGCTTTCTTT. It is translated as CASSLWGVDTEAFF. The J gene is TRBJ1-1, the V gene TRBV6-6, with D perhaps matching TRBD1 (5 bases). V was pared by 4 bases and J by 3 bases, with 12 bases between. Germline CDR1 and CDR2: MNHNY and SVGAGI (reference sequence). This CDR3 spans 14 amino acids.

The genes are TRBV5-4 and TRBJ2-1; no firm D call. The CDR3 spans 12 residues. Germline CDR1 and CDR2: SGHNT and YYREEE (reference sequence). The V and J ends lost 2 bases and 6 bases respectively, with 6 bases between them. The CDR3 loop reads CASSFATNEQFF. CDR3 DNA sequence: TGTGCCAGCAGCTTTGCTACCAATGAGCAGTTCTTC.

The chain carries TRBV5-1 and TRBJ2-5, with 8 bases aligning to TRBD2. Trimming at V came to 5 bases and at J to 5 bases, leaving 14 bases not matched to a gene. The CDR3 contains 16 residues. CDR1 is SGHRS and CDR2 is YFSETQ in the germline V gene. The CDR3 DNA sequence: TGCGCCAGCAGGACTCAACGGGGGGGCCGTTTGGAGACCCAGTACTTC. Translating gives CASRTQRGGRLETQYF.

The CDR3, as DNA: TGTGCCAGCAGCTTGGGACTGGCCCAGGAGACCCAGTACTTC. Translating it yields CASSLGLAQETQYF. V is TRBV5-6 and J is TRBJ2-5, with D hard to call. Trimming shortened V by 0 bases and J by 5 bases, and 11 bases separated the two germline ends. Germline-derived CDR1 and CDR2 are SGHDT and YYEEEE. The CDR3 is 14 residues long.

The CDR3 sequence: CASSDPFRGGDSPLHF. Here the CDR3 DNA reads TGTGCCAGCAGTGACCCTTTCAGGGGAGGAGATTCACCCCTCCACTTT. The chain combines TRBV6-4 with TRBJ1-6, with D possibly TRBD1 on 6 matching bases. The CDR3 has 16 residues. Germline V gene lookup returns CDR1 MRHNA and CDR2 SNTAGT. The V end lost 2 bases, the J end lost 8 bases, and 16 bases lay between the germline ends.

The V and J genes are TRBV6-5 and TRBJ1-1, with D perhaps matching TRBD1 (6 bases). Germline loops: CDR1 MNHEY, CDR2 SVGAGI. The CDR3 covers 15 residues. The V end lost 0 bases, the J end lost 1 base, and 9 bases lay between the germline ends. CDR3 protein: CASSYSGGANTEAFF. CDR3 bases: TGTGCCAGCAGTTACTCCGGGGGGGCGAACACTGAAGCTTTCTTT.

This chain uses TRBV7-9 with TRBJ2-7; the match to TRBD2 covers 12 bases. Losses at the gene ends were 5 bases for V and 2 bases for J; bases not matched to a gene: 4. Germline-derived CDR1 and CDR2 are SEHNR and FQNEAQ (reference sequence). The CDR3 length is 15 residues. The CDR3 DNA sequence: TGTGCCAGCAGCCCTTGGACTAGCGGGGCCTACGAGCAGTACTTC. Protein product: CASSPWTSGAYEQYF.

The chain carries TRBV19 and TRBJ1-5; D is unresolved. CDR1 LNHDA and CDR2 SQIVND come from the germline V gene (reference sequence). V shed 2 bases and J shed 1 base, with 9 bases lying between them. CDR3 length equals 15 residues. For the CDR3, the DNA is TGTGCCAGTAGTATATTAATAAGGAGCAATCAGCCCCAGCATTTT. It yields the protein CASSILIRSNQPQHF.

The gene calls are TRBV27 and TRBJ2-7; 10 positions agree with TRBD1. V was clipped by 6 bases and J by 4 bases; unmatched bases: 3. Germline CDR1 and CDR2: MNHEY and SMNVEV (reference sequence). This CDR3 has 13 residues. The CDR3 protein is CASSGQGVYEQYF. CDR3 nucleotide sequence: TGTGCCAGCAGCGGACAGGGGGTGTACGAGCAGTACTTC.

The chain uses TRBV19 and TRBJ2-4; perhaps D is TRBD1 or TRBD2 (5 bases each). Per germline, CDR1 LNHDA and CDR2 SQIVND (reference sequence). Between the trimmed V and J ends, which lost 4 bases and 0 bases, there was a span of 13 bases. This CDR3 is built from 16 residues. CDR3 sequence (DNA): TGTGCCAGTAGTAGGGACGAGGTTTTAGCCAAAAACATTCAGTACTTC. Translating gives CASSRDEVLAKNIQYF.

This chain's CDR3 is CATARGRMNEQYF. The DNA for the CDR3 is TGTGCCACCGCCAGGGGGCGCATGAACGAGCAGTACTTC. The J gene is TRBJ2-7, the V gene TRBV19; 8 bases align to TRBD1. The CDR3 covers 13 residues. V shed 10 bases and J 5 bases; nucleotides not matched to a gene: 10. Per the germline V gene, CDR1 is LNHDA and CDR2 is SQIVND (reference sequence).

J is TRBJ2-7 and V is TRBV6-1; D remains unclear. This CDR3 has 13 amino acids. V was pared by 3 bases and J by 4 bases, with 10 bases between. Germline loops: CDR1 MNHNS, CDR2 SASEGT. The CDR3 DNA follows: TGTGCCAGCAGTGATGGTCGAAAGTACGAGCAGTACTTC. Translating it yields CASSDGRKYEQYF.

V usage is TRBV7-2 and J usage is TRBJ2-3; 12 bases are a match to TRBD1. Germline CDR1 and CDR2: SGHTA and FQGNSA. CDR3 length: 16 residues. The J segment lost 5 bases and the V segment lost 5 bases, leaving 8 bases of the junction unmatched. In nucleotides, the CDR3 is TGTGCCAGCAGCCCAGAAGGGACAGGGGGCGGAGATACGCAGTATTTT. Protein sequence: CASSPEGTGGGDTQYF.

This chain uses TRBV4-1 with TRBJ1-2; unclear D gene. With 0 bases removed from V and 6 bases from J, the gap between germline ends came to 2 bases. The CDR3 covers 11 residues. The germline V gene encodes CDR1 MGHRA and CDR2 YSYEKL. CDR3: CASSQDHGYTF. For the CDR3, the DNA is TGCGCCAGCAGCCAAGATCATGGCTACACCTTC.

By share of the sample, this clone is medium-sized. The DNA of the CDR3 is TGTGCCAGTTCGCTAGCGCTTTACACAGATACGCAGTATTTT. The encoded protein is CASSLALYTDTQYF. The chain has TRBV19 and TRBJ2-3; tentatively, D is TRBD2 (6 bases). V shed 8 bases and J shed 2 bases, with 14 bases lying between them. The CDR3 totals 14 residues. CDR1 and CDR2 (germline): LNHDA, SQIVND (reference sequence). Together with reference TRBV19 and TRBJ2-3, the CDR3 gives the full variable domain: DGGITQSPKYLFRKEGQNVTLSCEQNLNHDAMYWYRQDPGQGLRLIYYSQIVNDFQKGDIAEGYSVSREKKESFPLTVTSAQKNPTAFYLCASSLALYTDTQYFGPGTRLTVL.

This sequence joins TRBV9 and TRBJ1-1; the D gene is possibly TRBD1 (5 bases). The CDR3 spans 14 residues. The germline V gene encodes CDR1 SGDLS and CDR2 YYNGEE. V was trimmed by 2 bases and J by 1 base, leaving 9 bases between them. The CDR3 sequence is CASSVQGSNTEAFF. The CDR3 DNA sequence: TGTGCCAGCAGCGTTCAGGGCTCGAACACTGAAGCTTTCTTT.